This passage covers 10 T cell receptor beta chains from one sample sequenced in a study of blood T cell repertoires in COVID-19. Generated by immunoSEQ multiplex PCR, the TCRdb table keeps only in-frame clones and is missing some. The repertoire holds 190,000 or so clones, 80% to 85% seen once, with roughly 7% in the top ten. The specimen sequenced was PBMCs or T cells enriched from blood (not recorded which). The receptors originated from a middle-aged man who had recovered from COVID-19.

The chain links TRBV5-1 to TRBJ1-1, with TRBD1 matching 8 bases. After removal of 0 bases from V and 0 bases from J, the junction contained 4 bases not matched to a gene. Per germline, CDR1 SGHRS and CDR2 YFSETQ. The CDR3 loop spans 16 amino acids. CDR3 protein: CASSLGQGLLNTEAFF. The CDR3 DNA reads TGCGCCAGCAGCTTGGGACAGGGGCTCCTGAACACTGAAGCTTTCTTT.

The CDR3 reads CASSRRGRDLAKNIQYF. The CDR3 nucleotides are TGTGCCAGCAGCCGCCGCGGACGGGATCTAGCCAAAAACATTCAGTACTTC. The chain uses TRBV5-4 and TRBJ2-4; D is perhaps TRBD2 (5 bases). Germline V gives CDR1 SGHNT, CDR2 YYREEE (reference sequence). The length of the CDR3 is 17 residues. The germline V and J ends were trimmed by 4 bases and 0 bases, with 17 bases remaining between them.

This clone is a singleton in its sample. CDR3 in amino acids: CASSVGTGGASEKLFF. The CDR3 bases are TGTGCCAGCAGCGTAGGGACAGGGGGCGCGAGTGAAAAACTGTTTTTT. The chain has TRBV11-2 and TRBJ1-4; 12 nucleotides match TRBD1. From germline, CDR1 is SGHAT and CDR2 FQNNGV. The CDR3 runs 16 residues. Trimming at V came to 5 bases and at J to 7 bases, leaving 8 bases not matched to a gene.

The rearrangement links TRBV20-1 to TRBJ2-7; D may be TRBD2 (6 bases). V lost 3 bases and J 1 base, leaving 13 bases between the germline ends. Looked up from germline, CDR1 is DFQATT and CDR2 is SNEGSKA (reference sequence). The CDR3 extends over 14 amino acids. CDR3 DNA sequence: TGCAGTGCTAGTCGGCGGGGTATTTCCTACGAGCAGTACTTC. Translated, it gives CSASRRGISYEQYF.

Only a few counts were recorded for this clone. The chain has TRBV5-5 and TRBJ2-3, with D perhaps matching TRBD1 (6 bases). Looked up from germline, CDR1 is SGHKS and CDR2 is YYEKEE (reference sequence). Trimming shortened V by 4 bases and J by 5 bases, and 14 bases separated the two germline ends. The CDR3 is 14 amino acids. CDR3 region: CASSPGTPGDTQYF. The CDR3 DNA reads as TGTGCCAGCAGCCCCGGGACACCCGGAGATACGCAGTATTTT.

The CDR3 is CASSFGGGGRNEQFF. The CDR3 DNA reads as TGCGCCAGCAGCTTCGGTGGCGGGGGGCGCAATGAGCAGTTCTTC. This sequence joins TRBV5-1 and TRBJ2-1; 8 bases agree with TRBD2. Germline V CDR1 and CDR2: SGHRS, YFSETQ. The junction had 7 bases not matched to a gene; V was cut back by 2 bases and J by 6 bases. The CDR3 spans 15 residues.

The chain employs TRBV5-1 and TRBJ1-2; 9 positions agree with TRBD1. V was pared by 4 bases and J by 7 bases, with 11 bases of the junction left unmatched. The CDR3 has 15 amino acids. Germline V lookup: CDR1 SGHRS, CDR2 YFSETQ. CDR3 sequence (DNA): TGCGCCAGCAGCCCAAGGGACAGGGTTGTCAGTGGCTACACCTTC. It translates to CASSPRDRVVSGYTF.

This chain uses TRBV2 with TRBJ2-3; 12 positions match TRBD1. Germline assignment: CDR1 SNHLY and CDR2 FYNNEI. V gave up 5 bases and J gave up 5 bases; unmatched junction bases: 8. The CDR3 consists of 16 residues. Here the CDR3 reads CASSRRDRGQGDTQYF. CDR3 coding DNA: TGTGCCAGCAGTAGAAGGGACAGGGGGCAGGGAGATACGCAGTATTTT.

The chain has TRBV7-2 and TRBJ1-4; 10 nucleotides match TRBD1. V was pared by 5 bases and J by 8 bases, with 5 bases of the junction left unmatched. The V gene's germline CDR1 is SGHTA and CDR2 FQGNSA. CDR3 length: 14 residues. This CDR3 reads CASSRDRGYEKLFF. As DNA, the CDR3 is TGTGCCAGCAGCCGGGACAGGGGATACGAAAAACTGTTTTTT.

V usage is TRBV2 and J usage is TRBJ1-2, with 10 nucleotides matching TRBD1. The ends lost 2 bases at V and 3 bases at J; junction bases unmatched: 9. Germline V CDR1 and CDR2: SNHLY, FYNNEI. The CDR3 has 17 residues. The CDR3 reads CASSERQGARRDYGYTF. The CDR3 region has the DNA TGTGCCAGCAGTGAAAGACAGGGGGCTAGGCGAGACTATGGCTACACCTTC.